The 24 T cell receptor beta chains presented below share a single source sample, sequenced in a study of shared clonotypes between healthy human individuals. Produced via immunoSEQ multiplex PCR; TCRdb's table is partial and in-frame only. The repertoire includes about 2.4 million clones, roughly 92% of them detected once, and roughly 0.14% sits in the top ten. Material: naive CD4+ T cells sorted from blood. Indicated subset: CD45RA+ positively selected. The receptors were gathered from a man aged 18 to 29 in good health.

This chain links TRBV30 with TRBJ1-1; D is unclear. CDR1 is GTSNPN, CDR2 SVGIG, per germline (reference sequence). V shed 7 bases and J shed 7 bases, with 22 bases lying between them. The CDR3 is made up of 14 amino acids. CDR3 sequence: CAFLLPHKGREAFF. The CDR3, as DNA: TGTGCCTTCCTACTTCCTCACAAGGGCCGTGAAGCTTTCTTT.

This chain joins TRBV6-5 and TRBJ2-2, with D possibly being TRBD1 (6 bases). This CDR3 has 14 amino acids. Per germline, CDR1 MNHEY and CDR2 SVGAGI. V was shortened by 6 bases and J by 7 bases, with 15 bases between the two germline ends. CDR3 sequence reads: CASRTNRVSGELFF. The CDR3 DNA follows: TGTGCCAGCAGAACAAACAGGGTTAGCGGGGAGCTGTTTTTT.

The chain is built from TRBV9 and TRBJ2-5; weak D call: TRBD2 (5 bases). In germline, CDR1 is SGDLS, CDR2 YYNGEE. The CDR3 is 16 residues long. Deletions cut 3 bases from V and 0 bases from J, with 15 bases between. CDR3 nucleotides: TGTGCCAGCAGCGCAAACACTCTAGCAGACCAAGAGACCCAGTACTTC. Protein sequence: CASSANTLADQETQYF.

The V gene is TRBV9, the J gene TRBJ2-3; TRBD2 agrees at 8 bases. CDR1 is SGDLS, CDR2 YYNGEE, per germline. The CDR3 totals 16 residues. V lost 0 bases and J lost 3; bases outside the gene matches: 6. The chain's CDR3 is CASSVEDGRGTDTQYF. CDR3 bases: TGTGCCAGCAGCGTAGAGGACGGGAGGGGGACAGATACGCAGTATTTT.

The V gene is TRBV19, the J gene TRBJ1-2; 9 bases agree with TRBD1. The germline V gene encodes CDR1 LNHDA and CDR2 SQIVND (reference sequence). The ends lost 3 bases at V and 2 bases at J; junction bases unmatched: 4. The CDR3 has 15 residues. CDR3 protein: CASSIAQGANYGYTF. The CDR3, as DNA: TGTGCCAGTAGTATCGCACAGGGGGCGAACTATGGCTACACCTTC.

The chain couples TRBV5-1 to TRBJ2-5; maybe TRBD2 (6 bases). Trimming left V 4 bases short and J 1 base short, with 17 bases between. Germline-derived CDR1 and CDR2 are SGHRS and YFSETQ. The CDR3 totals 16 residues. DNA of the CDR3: TGCGCCAGCAGCCCCGGTGGAGCGGGTGCCCAAGAGACCCAGTACTTC. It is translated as CASSPGGAGAQETQYF.

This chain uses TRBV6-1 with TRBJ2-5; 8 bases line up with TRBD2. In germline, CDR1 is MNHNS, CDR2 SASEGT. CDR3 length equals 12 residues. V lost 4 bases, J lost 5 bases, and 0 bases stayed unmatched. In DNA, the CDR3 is TGTGCCAGCAGTGTAGCGGGGGAGACCCAGTACTTC. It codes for CASSVAGETQYF.

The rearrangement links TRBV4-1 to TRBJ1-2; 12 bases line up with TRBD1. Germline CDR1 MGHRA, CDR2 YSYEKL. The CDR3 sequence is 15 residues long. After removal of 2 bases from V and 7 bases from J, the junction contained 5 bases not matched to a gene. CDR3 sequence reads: CASSQPGQGARGYTF. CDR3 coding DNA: TGCGCCAGCAGCCAACCGGGACAGGGGGCCCGTGGCTACACCTTC.

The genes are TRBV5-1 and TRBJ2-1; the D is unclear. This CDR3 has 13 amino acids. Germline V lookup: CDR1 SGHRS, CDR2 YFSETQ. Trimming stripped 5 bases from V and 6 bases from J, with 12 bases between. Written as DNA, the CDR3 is TGCGCCAGCAGACTGGGCACAGCCAATGAGCAGTTCTTC. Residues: CASRLGTANEQFF.

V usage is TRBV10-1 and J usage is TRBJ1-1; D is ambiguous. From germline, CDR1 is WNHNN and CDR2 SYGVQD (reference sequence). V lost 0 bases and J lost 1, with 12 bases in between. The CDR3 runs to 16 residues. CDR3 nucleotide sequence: TGCGCCAGCAGTGAGTCCCCGGACTTCTGGAACACTGAAGCTTTCTTT. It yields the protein CASSESPDFWNTEAFF.

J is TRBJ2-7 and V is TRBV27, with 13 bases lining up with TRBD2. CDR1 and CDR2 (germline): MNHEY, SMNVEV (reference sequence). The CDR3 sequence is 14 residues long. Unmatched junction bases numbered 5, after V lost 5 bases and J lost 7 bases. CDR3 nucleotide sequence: TGTGCCAGCAGTCGGACTAGCGGGGGACTGGAGCAGTACTTC. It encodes CASSRTSGGLEQYF.

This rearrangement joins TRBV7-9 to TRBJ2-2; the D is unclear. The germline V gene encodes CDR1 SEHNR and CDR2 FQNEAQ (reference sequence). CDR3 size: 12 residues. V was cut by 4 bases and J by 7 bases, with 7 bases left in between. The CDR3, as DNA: TGTGCCAGCAGCTCCGGGTTCGGGGAGCTGTTTTTT. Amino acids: CASSSGFGELFF.

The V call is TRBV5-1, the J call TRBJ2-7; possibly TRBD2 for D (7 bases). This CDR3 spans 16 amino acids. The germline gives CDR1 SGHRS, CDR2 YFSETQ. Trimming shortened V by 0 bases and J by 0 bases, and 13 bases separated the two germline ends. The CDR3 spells CASSLGVAGASYEQYF. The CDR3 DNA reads TGCGCCAGCAGCTTGGGAGTGGCGGGGGCCTCCTACGAGCAGTACTTC.

The CDR3 loop is CTSSPEKATNEKLFF. CDR3 DNA sequence: TGCACCAGCAGCCCCGAGAAAGCAACTAATGAAAAACTGTTTTTT. This rearrangement joins TRBV1 to TRBJ1-4. TRBV1 has pseudogene status. CDR3 size: 15 residues.

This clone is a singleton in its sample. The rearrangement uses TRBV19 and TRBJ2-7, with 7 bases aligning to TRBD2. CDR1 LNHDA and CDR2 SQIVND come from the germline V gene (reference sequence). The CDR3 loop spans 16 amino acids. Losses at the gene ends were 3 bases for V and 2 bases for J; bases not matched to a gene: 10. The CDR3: CASSIREGDSPYEQYF. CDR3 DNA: TGTGCCAGTAGTATTAGGGAGGGAGACTCGCCCTACGAGCAGTACTTC.

The CDR3 coding sequence is TGTGCCAGCAGCCAATGGGCGGGCCCAGGGGTGATTCCAAACATTCAGTACTTC. This codes for CASSQWAGPGVIPNIQYF. The rearrangement links TRBV7-2 to TRBJ2-4; tentative D call: TRBD1 (6 bases). CDR1 is SGHTA and CDR2 is FQGNSA in the germline V gene. The CDR3 spans 18 residues. Trimming took off 5 bases at V and 6 bases at J, with 26 bases between the two ends.

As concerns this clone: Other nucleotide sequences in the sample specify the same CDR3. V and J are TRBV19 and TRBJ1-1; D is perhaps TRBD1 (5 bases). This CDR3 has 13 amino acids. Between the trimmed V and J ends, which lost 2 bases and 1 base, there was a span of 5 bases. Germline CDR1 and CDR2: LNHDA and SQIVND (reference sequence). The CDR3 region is CASSIQGNTEAFF. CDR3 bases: TGTGCCAGTAGTATACAGGGGAACACTGAAGCTTTCTTT.

CDR3 nucleotide sequence: TGTGCAAGTCGCCCCCGAATTAGCGGGGCCCCCAATGAGCAGTTCTTC. As protein: CASRPRISGAPNEQFF. The chain recombines TRBV12-2 with TRBJ2-1; the table assigns TRBD2, which was not confirmed against the DNA. TRBV12-2 is a known pseudogene. The CDR3 has 16 residues.

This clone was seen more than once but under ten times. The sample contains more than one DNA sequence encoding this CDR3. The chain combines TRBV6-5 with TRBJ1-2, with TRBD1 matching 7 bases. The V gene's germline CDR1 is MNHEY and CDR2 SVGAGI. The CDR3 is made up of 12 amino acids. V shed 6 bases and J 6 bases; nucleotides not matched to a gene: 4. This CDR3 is CASSRQGNGYTF. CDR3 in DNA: TGTGCCAGCAGCCGACAGGGAAATGGCTACACCTTC.

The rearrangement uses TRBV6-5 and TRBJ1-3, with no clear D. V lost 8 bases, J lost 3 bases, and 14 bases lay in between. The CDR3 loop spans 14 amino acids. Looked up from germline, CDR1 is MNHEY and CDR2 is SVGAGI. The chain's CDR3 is CASAPGRDGNTIYF. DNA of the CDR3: TGTGCCAGCGCCCCCGGTCGGGATGGAAACACCATATATTTT.

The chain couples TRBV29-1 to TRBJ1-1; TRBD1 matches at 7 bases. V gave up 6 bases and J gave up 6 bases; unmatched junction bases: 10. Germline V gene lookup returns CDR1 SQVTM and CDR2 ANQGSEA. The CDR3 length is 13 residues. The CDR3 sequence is CSVRGQARAEAFF. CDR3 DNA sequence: TGCAGCGTGAGAGGACAGGCCAGAGCTGAAGCTTTCTTT.

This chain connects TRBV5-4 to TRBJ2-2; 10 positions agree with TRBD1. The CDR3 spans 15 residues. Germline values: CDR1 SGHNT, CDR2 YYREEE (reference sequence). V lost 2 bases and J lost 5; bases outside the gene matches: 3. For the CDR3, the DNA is TGTGCCAGCAGCTTCGCGGGACAGGGGACCGGGGAGCTGTTTTTT. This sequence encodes CASSFAGQGTGELFF.

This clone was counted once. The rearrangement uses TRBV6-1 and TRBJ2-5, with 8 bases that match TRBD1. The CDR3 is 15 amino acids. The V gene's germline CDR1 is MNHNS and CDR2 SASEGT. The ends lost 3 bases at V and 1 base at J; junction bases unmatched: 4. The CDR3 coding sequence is TGTGCCAGCAGTGAGGGGGACAGGACCCAAGAGACCCAGTACTTC. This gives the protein CASSEGDRTQETQYF.

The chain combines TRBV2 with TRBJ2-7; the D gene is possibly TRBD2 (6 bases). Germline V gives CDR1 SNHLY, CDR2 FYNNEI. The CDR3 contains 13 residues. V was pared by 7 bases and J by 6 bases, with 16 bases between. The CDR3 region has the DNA TGTGCCAGCAAAGTAGCGGTCCCGGGCGAGCAGTACTTC. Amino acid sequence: CASKVAVPGEQYF.